The T cell receptor (beta chain) described here comes from a study of cytotoxic CD8 clonotypes in ibrutinib-treated CLL. Study conclusions and caveats: The public clonotypes identified were infrequent and showed contraction or stability on treatment. The times at which samples were taken varied between sustained-remission and progressing patients. Clonality (at baseline) was higher than in age-matched healthy donors and tracked circulating CD8+ T-cell counts.

Depth targeted 1 in 200,000 to 1 in 1 million T cells, averaging around 9.5x coverage per clonotype. The repertoire was sequenced with immunoSEQ multiplex PCR; TCRdb's copy has only in-frame clones and lacks some. Of some 130,000 clones listed, 70% to 90% are singletons. V was pared by 0 bases and J by 4 bases, with 7 bases between. CDR1 and CDR2 (germline): SGHRS, YFSETQ. The CDR3 contains 14 residues. Comments on this clone: Its specificity is unknown.

V gene TRBV5-1 combines with J gene TRBJ2-2; D is unresolved. This material consisted of PBMCs, taken after 24 months of ibrutinib treatment. The TCR comes from a human donor with chronic lymphocytic leukemia. The CDR3 DNA follows: TGCGCCAGCAGCTTGGTGCAGGTCACCGGGGAGCTGTTTTTT. This codes for CASSLVQVTGELFF.